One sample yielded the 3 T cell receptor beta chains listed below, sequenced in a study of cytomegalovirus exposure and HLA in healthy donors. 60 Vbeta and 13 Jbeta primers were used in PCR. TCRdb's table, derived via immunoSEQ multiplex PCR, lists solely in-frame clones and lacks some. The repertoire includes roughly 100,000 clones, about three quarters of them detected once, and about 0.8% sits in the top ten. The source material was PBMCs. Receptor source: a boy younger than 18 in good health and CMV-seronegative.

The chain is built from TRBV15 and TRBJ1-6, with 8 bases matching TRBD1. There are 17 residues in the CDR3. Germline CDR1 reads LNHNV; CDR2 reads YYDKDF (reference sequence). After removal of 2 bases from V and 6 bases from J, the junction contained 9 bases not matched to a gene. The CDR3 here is CATSRQTGEVTNSPLHF. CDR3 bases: TGTGCCACCAGCAGACAGACAGGGGAGGTGACTAATTCACCCCTCCACTTT.

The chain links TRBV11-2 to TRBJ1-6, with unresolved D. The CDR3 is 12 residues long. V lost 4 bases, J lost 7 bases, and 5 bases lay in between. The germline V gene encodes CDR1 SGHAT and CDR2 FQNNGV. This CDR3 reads CASSSLNSPLHF. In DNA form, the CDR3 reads TGTGCCAGCAGCTCCCTCAATTCACCCCTCCACTTT.

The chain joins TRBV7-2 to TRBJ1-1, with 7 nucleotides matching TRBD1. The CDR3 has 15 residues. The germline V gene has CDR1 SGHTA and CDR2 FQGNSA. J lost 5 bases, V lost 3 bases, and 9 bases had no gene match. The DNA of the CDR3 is TGTGCCAGCAGCTTGGCAGGGGGAGTTGGAACTGAAGCTTTCTTT. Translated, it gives CASSLAGGVGTEAFF.